The 22 T cell receptor beta chains below all came from one sample that was sequenced in a study of technical replicates of blood from several donors. The method was immunoSEQ multiplex PCR; TCRdb's version includes in-frame clones alone and lacks a portion of them. Among 95,000 to 100,000 clones listed, over 90% were seen once. Source material: T cells isolated from PBMCs. All receptors derive from a human donor in good health.

On this clone itself: Sequence at one end of the junction differs from germline and may be a read error. This sequence joins TRBV25-1 and TRBJ2-7; D is ambiguous. This CDR3 has 12 residues. CDR1 and CDR2 (germline): MGHDK, SYGVNS. CDR3 region: CASGRFSNEQYF. The CDR3, as DNA: TGTGCCAGCGGGCGATTCTCCAACGAGCAGTACTTC.

The CDR3 spells CASREQGLSLHF. CDR3 nucleotides: TGTGCCAGCAGAGAACAGGGATTATCCCTCCACTTT. V is TRBV6-1 and J is TRBJ1-6; the D gene is possibly TRBD1 (6 bases). With 6 bases removed from V and 14 bases from J, the gap between germline ends came to 14 bases. Germline V CDR1 and CDR2: MNHNS, SASEGT. This CDR3 is 12 amino acids long.

This chain connects TRBV30 to TRBJ1-4; D not certain. In germline, CDR1 is GTSNPN, CDR2 SVGIG (reference sequence). Trimming pared 7 bases from V and 2 bases from J, leaving 11 bases between. The CDR3 contains 13 residues. The CDR3 reads CALRFSTNEKLFF. CDR3 nucleotides: TGTGCCTTGCGATTCTCGACTAATGAAAAACTGTTTTTT.

This chain connects TRBV6-5 to TRBJ2-1; 8 nucleotides agree with TRBD1. With 6 bases clipped from V and 2 bases from J, the junction kept 6 bases outside the gene matches. The length of the CDR3 is 15 residues. Germline V lookup: CDR1 MNHEY, CDR2 SVGAGI. CDR3 bases: TGTGCCAGCAGCCTGAGACAGGGGCCCTACAATGAGCAGTTCTTC. Protein product: CASSLRQGPYNEQFF.

V and J are TRBV4-2 and TRBJ2-3, with D unclear. CDR1 LGHNA and CDR2 YNFKEQ come from the germline V gene. The CDR3 runs to 16 residues. The germline V and J ends were trimmed by 0 bases and 0 bases, with 10 bases remaining between them. The CDR3 DNA is TGTGCCAGCAGCCAAGATCTGGCATCTAGCACAGATACGCAGTATTTT. It codes for CASSQDLASSTDTQYF.

This sequence joins TRBV19 and TRBJ1-1; possible D gene TRBD1, 5 bases. Germline values: CDR1 LNHDA, CDR2 SQIVND (reference sequence). The CDR3 is 16 amino acids. V was trimmed by 2 bases and J by 3 bases, leaving 16 bases between them. This chain's CDR3 is CASSIPGRQSHTEAFF. The CDR3 DNA sequence: TGTGCCAGTAGTATACCCGGGAGACAGTCTCACACTGAAGCTTTCTTT.

V gene TRBV11-3 combines with J gene TRBJ1-2; unclear D gene. Germline loops: CDR1 SGHNT, CDR2 YENEEA. CDR3 size: 16 residues. Deletions cut 1 base from V and 2 bases from J, with 14 bases between. The DNA of the CDR3 is TGTGCCAGCAGCTTAGCCACGAGGATCGTAAACTATGGCTACACCTTC. Protein product: CASSLATRIVNYGYTF.

This rearrangement joins TRBV6-5 to TRBJ1-2, with 9 bases matching TRBD1. From germline, CDR1 is MNHEY and CDR2 SVGAGI. The V gene end was trimmed by 10 bases and the J gene end by 2 bases; junction bases not matched to a gene: 8. The CDR3 is made up of 14 amino acids. The CDR3 reads CATQLGTGNYGYTF. In nucleotides, the CDR3 is TGTGCCACTCAACTAGGGACAGGGAACTATGGCTACACCTTC.

The rearrangement uses TRBV7-3 and TRBJ1-2; unclear D gene. Germline V gene data show CDR1 as SGHTA and CDR2 as FQGTGA. V lost 5 bases, J lost 8 bases, and 27 bases lay in between. The CDR3 is 17 amino acids. CDR3 sequence reads: CASSTYPLRGVTEGYTF. The CDR3 DNA reads TGTGCCAGCAGCACATACCCTTTGCGGGGAGTAACGGAGGGCTACACCTTC.

CDR3 coding DNA: TGTGCCAGTAGTATAGGTAGGGCGGGAAACTACGAGCAGTACTTC. Translated, it gives CASSIGRAGNYEQYF. The chain links TRBV19 to TRBJ2-7; D perhaps matches TRBD2 (6 bases). Germline V gives CDR1 LNHDA, CDR2 SQIVND (reference sequence). V was cut by 1 base and J by 3 bases, with 13 bases left in between. CDR3 length: 15 amino acids. The full variable domain, in which reference TRBV19 and TRBJ2-7 provide the parts outside the CDR3, is DGGITQSPKYLFRKEGQNVTLSCEQNLNHDAMYWYRQDPGQGLRLIYYSQIVNDFQKGDIAEGYSVSREKKESFPLTVTSAQKNPTAFYLCASSIGRAGNYEQYFGPGTRLTVT.

This clone showed up just a few times. The rearrangement uses TRBV27 and TRBJ1-2; 7 bases map to TRBD1. Germline lookup yields CDR1 MNHEY and CDR2 SMNVEV (reference sequence). The ends lost 6 bases at V and 14 bases at J; junction bases unmatched: 12. The CDR3 sequence is 12 residues long. CDR3 nucleotide sequence: TGTGCCAGCAGACACCGGGACAGCGTATGGACCTTC. Translating gives CASRHRDSVWTF.

This sequence joins TRBV5-4 and TRBJ1-2; 8 bases agree with TRBD1. CDR1 and CDR2 (germline): SGHNT, YYREEE (reference sequence). This CDR3 region has 11 residues. V shed 3 bases and J 12 bases; nucleotides not matched to a gene: 4. Here the CDR3 reads CASSSGTGDTF. CDR3 DNA sequence: TGTGCCAGCAGCTCCGGGACAGGCGACACCTTC.

The genes are TRBV6-6 and TRBJ2-7, with 8 bases fitting TRBD1. The CDR3 is made up of 15 amino acids. V lost 6 bases to trimming and J lost 0 bases; unmatched junction nucleotides: 7. Germline CDR1 is MNHNY and CDR2 is SVGAGI (reference sequence). The CDR3 spells CASSLGQGHSYEQYF. DNA for the CDR3: TGTGCCAGCAGCCTCGGACAGGGACACTCCTACGAGCAGTACTTC.

This chain joins TRBV4-1 and TRBJ1-5; TRBD1 matches 9 bases. The J segment lost 5 bases and the V segment lost 3 bases, leaving 5 bases of the junction unmatched. The CDR3 sequence is 15 residues long. Germline V gene sequence: CDR1 MGHRA, CDR2 YSYEKL. The CDR3 DNA reads TGCGCCAGCAGCCAGAAACAGGGGGCTGATCAGCCCCAGCATTTT. This encodes CASSQKQGADQPQHF.

The V call is TRBV27, the J call TRBJ1-5, with 10 bases matching TRBD1. The CDR3 loop spans 16 amino acids. Looked up from germline, CDR1 is MNHEY and CDR2 is SMNVEV (reference sequence). After removal of 1 base from V and 7 bases from J, the junction contained 7 bases not matched to a gene. CDR3 in DNA: TGTGCCAGCAGTTTATTGGGACAGGGGCTTTCACAGCCCCAGCATTTT. Residues: CASSLLGQGLSQPQHF.

The gene calls are TRBV7-9 and TRBJ1-2, with 7 bases identical to TRBD1. V trimming: 1 base; J trimming: 8 bases; junction bases outside the gene matches: 4. Per the germline V gene, CDR1 is SEHNR and CDR2 is FQNEAQ (reference sequence). The CDR3 length is 13 residues. The DNA for the CDR3 is TGTGCCAGCAGCTTAGGACAGGGCGGCGGCTACACCTTC. This codes for CASSLGQGGGYTF.

J is TRBJ1-3 and V is TRBV5-4; 9 nucleotides align to TRBD1. The CDR3 totals 14 residues. Germline CDR1 and CDR2: SGHNT and YYREEE (reference sequence). V was pared by 2 bases and J by 8 bases, with 5 bases of the junction left unmatched. The CDR3 protein is CASSLQGAGYTIYF. In DNA form, the CDR3 reads TGTGCCAGCAGCTTACAGGGGGCTGGTTACACCATATATTTT. Supplemented by reference TRBV5-4 and TRBJ1-3, the full variable domain reads ETGVTQSPTHLIKTRGQQVTLRCSSQSGHNTVSWYQQALGQGPQFIFQYYREEENGRGNFPPRFSGLQFPNYSSELNVNALELDDSALYLCASSLQGAGYTIYFGEGSWLTVV.

The chain recombines TRBV5-4 with TRBJ1-1; TRBD1 is a possible D gene (6 bases). This CDR3 comprises 15 residues. V was pared by 4 bases and J by 3 bases, with 16 bases between. The germline gives CDR1 SGHNT, CDR2 YYREEE (reference sequence). In nucleotides, the CDR3 is TGTGCCAGCAGCGTACAGGGAAGGGATGACACTGAAGCTTTCTTT. It translates to CASSVQGRDDTEAFF.

The J gene is TRBJ2-2, the V gene TRBV7-9; possible D gene TRBD2, 5 bases. The CDR3 totals 17 residues. V was clipped by 2 bases and J by 4 bases, with 17 bases between them. Germline V lookup: CDR1 SEHNR, CDR2 FQNEAQ (reference sequence). In DNA, the CDR3 is TGTGCCAGCAGCTTAAATATGGTCGGGGTGACCACCGGGGAGCTGTTTTTT. Protein sequence: CASSLNMVGVTTGELFF.

The chain combines TRBV6-5 with TRBJ2-5, with TRBD2 matching 7 bases. Germline CDR1 reads MNHEY; CDR2 reads SVGAGI. The V and J ends lost 3 bases and 3 bases, in that order; junction bases with no gene match: 4. This CDR3 has 14 residues. Here the CDR3 reads CASSYSSGEETQYF. The DNA for the CDR3 is TGTGCCAGCAGTTATTCTAGCGGTGAAGAGACCCAGTACTTC.

The V and J genes are TRBV13 and TRBJ1-1, with D maybe TRBD1 (5 bases). The germline CDR1 and CDR2 sequences are PRHDT and FYEKMQ (reference sequence). The CDR3 length is 14 residues. Trimming took 0 bases from V and 7 from J, leaving 12 bases between them. The DNA for the CDR3 is TGTGCCAGCAGCTTAGGGCAGGGTCCAGATGAAGCTTTCTTT. It codes for CASSLGQGPDEAFF.

This clone has only one observation. The gene calls are TRBV15 and TRBJ2-1; 12 positions match TRBD2. The CDR3 loop spans 16 amino acids. CDR1 LNHNV and CDR2 YYDKDF come from the germline V gene (reference sequence). V dropped 5 bases and J dropped 4; count of bases not matched to a gene: 6. CDR3 DNA sequence: TGTGCCACCAGCGAATCCGGGACTAGCGGGTACAATGAGCAGTTCTTC. It specifies CATSESGTSGYNEQFF.